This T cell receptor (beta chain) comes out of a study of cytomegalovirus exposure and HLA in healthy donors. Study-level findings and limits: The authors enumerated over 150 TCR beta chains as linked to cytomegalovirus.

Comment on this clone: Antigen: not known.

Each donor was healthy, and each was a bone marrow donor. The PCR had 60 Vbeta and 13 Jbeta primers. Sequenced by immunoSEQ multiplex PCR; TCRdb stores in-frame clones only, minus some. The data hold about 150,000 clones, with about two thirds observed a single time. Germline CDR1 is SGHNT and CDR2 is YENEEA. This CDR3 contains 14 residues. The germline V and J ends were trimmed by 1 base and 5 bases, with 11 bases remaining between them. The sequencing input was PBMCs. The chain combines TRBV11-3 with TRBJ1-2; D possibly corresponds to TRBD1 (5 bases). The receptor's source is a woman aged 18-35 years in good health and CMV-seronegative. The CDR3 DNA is TGTGCCAGCAGCTTAGGGGGCCGTTCTTATGGCTACACCTTC. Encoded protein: CASSLGGRSYGYTF.